The source of this TCR beta chain is a study of blood T cell repertoires in COVID-19 (dated by TCRdb to 2018 to 2021). About the full investigation: Samples from collaborators originated in the United States, Italy and Spain and spanned both the acute and convalescent phases of COVID-19. The material from the prospective study consisted of cDNA or gDNA derived from T cells, B-cell-depleted T cells, or PBMCs. Subjects who had been exposed to COVID-19, were actively infected with it, or had recovered from it provided the deeply sampled blood TCRbeta repertoires that made up the dataset. The repertoires were made available in a free public database intended to serve as a resource for research on the immune response to SARS-CoV-2. The samples were drawn from two sources: the first 160 participants of the ongoing ImmuneRACE study, and 1,000 to 1,500 subjects contributed by 6 global collaborators. Nearly every sample came with metadata listing a de-identified subject ID, COVID-19 status, age in years and sex. Where HLA class I and class II types were available, the types were taken from metadata supplied by the sample provider, not from assay-based typing. Results the study describes overall, beyond this receptor: Clinical and demographic metadata were provided uncurated, with the amount varying by source and participant.

Compared with germline, V lacks 6 bases and J lacks 8 bases; bases without a gene match: 4. Reading from cysteine to phenylalanine, the CDR3 counts 14 amino acids. The DNA shown is the 42-base CDR3, in frame from base 1. CDR1 and CDR2 were assigned from the germline V gene as LGHNA and YNFKEQ. As regards this clone: Its antigen is unknown. No base quality information exists; no much larger clone differs at one position.

Samples from volunteer blood donors who had recovered from COVID-19 were contributed by a second Seattle source. Collaborating institutions collected whole blood in K2EDTA tubes following their own protocols. For TCRbeta analysis, collaborator samples were shipped as frozen whole blood, as isolated PBMCs, or as DNA extracted from either sample type. TCRbeta CDR3 regions were amplified from genomic DNA by means of the immunoSEQ Assay, a bias-controlled multiplex PCR. On the authors' methods: The number of nucleated cells in each sample was estimated by amplification of reference gene primers within the assay. Sequence reads were collapsed and filtered to measure the absolute abundance of every unique TCRbeta CDR3 rearrangement. For each sample, productive Simpson clonality was calculated as the square root of Simpson's diversity index across productive rearrangements. The clones in this table, taken by TCRdb from immuneACCESS, are in-frame only. Not every clone is retained; where verified, under half of the shortfall comes from an unresolved V gene, and the cause of the rest is unknown. The V and J calls and clone size were taken over from that table, and D and trimming were inferred from the DNA. Present in this sample are around 200,000 clones, around 80% of which were seen just once. The top ten clones comprise roughly 14% of the sample.

Sequencing input: peripheral blood. The chain links TRBV4-2 with TRBJ1-6; 10 nucleotides in the junction match TRBD1. The sequence was collected from a man over 45 who had recovered from COVID-19. Here is the DNA: TGTGCCAGCAGGACAGGGGGCAGAGATTCACCCCTCCACTTT. Translated, this gives CASRTGGRDSPLHF.